Listed below are T cell receptor beta chains from one sample, sequenced in a study of STAT5B mutations in CD4+ large granular lymphocyte leukemia. The repertoire was sequenced with immunoSEQ multiplex PCR; TCRdb's copy has only in-frame clones and lacks some. The sample shows roughly 34,000 clones, roughly 76% of them seen only once. The sequenced sample consisted of CD4+ T cells from blood buffy coats. These TCRs come from a human donor in good health. The CDR3 runs from the conserved cysteine through the conserved F or W. Fields, in order: V gene, D gene, clone size, J gene, CDR3 protein, CDR3 DNA. A D gene is named only where the DNA matches it firmly. Size values are once, few and many counts, or a class for expanded clones, and some rows have none.

TRBV28	.	.	TRBJ2-7	CASRVSGGYEQYF	TGTGCCAGCAGAGTTAGCGGTGGCTACGAGCAGTACTTC
TRBV5-1	.	.	TRBJ2-7	CASSFGGPDEQYF	TGCGCCAGCAGCTTCGGGGGGCCGGACGAGCAGTACTTC
TRBV18	.	.	TRBJ1-1	CASSPHGPKTLNTEAFF	TGTGCCAGCTCACCCCACGGGCCGAAAACCCTGAACACTGAAGCTTTCTTT
TRBV6-1	TRBD1	.	TRBJ2-7	CASRGRDRGHHEQYF	TGTGCCAGCAGGGGAAGGGACAGGGGGCACCACGAGCAGTACTTC
TRBV5-1	TRBD1	.	TRBJ2-5	CASIPTGGIQETQYF	TGCGCCAGCATACCGACAGGGGGGATCCAAGAGACCCAGTACTTC
TRBV4-1	TRBD2	.	TRBJ2-5	CASSTEKRESETQYF	TGCGCCAGCAGCACGGAAAAGCGGGAGTCGGAGACCCAGTACTTC
TRBV5-5	.	.	TRBJ2-1	CASSLGQEGYNEQFF	TGTGCCAGCAGCTTGGGTCAAGAGGGTTACAATGAGCAGTTCTTC
TRBV5-4	TRBD1	.	TRBJ2-7	CASSRDRGLYEQYF	TGTGCCAGCAGCCGGGACAGGGGGCTATACGAGCAGTACTTC
TRBV5-1	.	.	TRBJ2-2	CASSLGQNTGELFF	TGCGCCAGCAGCTTGGGACAGAACACCGGGGAGCTGTTTTTT
TRBV6-6	.	few	TRBJ2-3	CASSWLEGTQYF	TGTGCCAGCAGTTGGTTGGAAGGGACGCAGTATTTT
TRBV2	.	.	TRBJ2-1	CASSALGEQFF	TGTGCCAGCAGTGCCCTAGGGGAGCAGTTCTTC
TRBV28	.	.	TRBJ1-5	CASSRRWAGTGNQPQHF	TGTGCCAGCAGTAGACGGTGGGCAGGGACTGGCAATCAGCCCCAGCATTTT
TRBV7-3	.	.	TRBJ1-2	CASSSPDENYGYTF	TGTGCCAGCAGCTCCCCCGACGAGAACTATGGCTACACCTTC
TRBV7-2	.	.	TRBJ2-3	CASSPQGTDTQYF	TGTGCCAGCAGCCCTCAGGGGACAGATACGCAGTATTTT
TRBV19	TRBD1	.	TRBJ1-2	CASKGQSENGYTF	TGTGCCAGTAAGGGACAGAGCGAAAATGGCTACACCTTC
TRBV18	.	.	TRBJ1-3	CASSPEGVSGNTIYF	TGTGCCAGCTCACCGGAGGGGGTCTCTGGAAACACCATATATTTT
TRBV6-4	.	few	TRBJ1-2	CASSEGTGYTF	TGTGCCAGCAGTGAAGGGACGGGCTACACCTTC
TRBV19	.	.	TRBJ2-6	CASSIFGLSQLYSGANVLTF	TGTGCCAGTAGTATTTTTGGGTTGAGTCAGCTCTACTCTGGGGCCAACGTCCTGACTTTC
TRBV7-7	TRBD2	.	TRBJ2-1	CASSPTSVYNEQFF	TGTGCCAGCAGCCCGACTAGCGTTTACAATGAGCAGTTCTTC
TRBV19	TRBD1	.	TRBJ2-4	CASRRGQGNIQYF	TGTGCCAGTCGTAGAGGACAGGGAAACATTCAGTACTTC
TRBV7-2	.	.	TRBJ1-1	CASSHYTEAFF	TGTGCCAGCAGCCATTACACTGAAGCTTTCTTT
TRBV4-2	.	.	TRBJ2-7	CASSQGPSSSYEQYF	TGTGCCAGCAGCCAAGGGCCTAGCAGCTCCTACGAGCAGTACTTC
TRBV10-3	.	.	TRBJ1-4	CAISEKQSRGANEKLFF	TGTGCCATCAGTGAGAAGCAATCCCGGGGGGCTAATGAAAAACTGTTTTTT
TRBV7-8	.	.	TRBJ2-7	CASGTYEQYF	TGTGCCAGCGGGACCTACGAGCAGTACTTC
TRBV27	.	.	TRBJ1-5	CASSLRATGILSNQPQHF	TGTGCCAGCAGTTTACGGGCCACAGGGATCCTTAGCAATCAGCCCCAGCATTTT